The T cell receptor (beta chain) described here comes from a study of blood T cells in healthy people across ages. The germline gives CDR1 SGDLS, CDR2 YYNGEE. V was shortened by 8 bases and J by 13 bases, with 25 bases between the two germline ends. The CDR3 totals 14 residues. Using a J-beta primer mix together with a sample-barcoded 5' primer, a second PCR was run for 7 to 11 cycles. One entry per CDR3 protein, called by TCRdb with MiXCR from the 5' RACE reads. The sample consists of 780,000 or so distinct CDR3 sequences, 40% to 65% of them appearing once. The chain combines TRBV9 with TRBJ2-4; D may be TRBD2 (7 bases). Input material: blood. This TCR was recovered from a man of 80 years or more in good health. CDR3 nucleotide sequence: TGTGCCAGTAGCCCCCGGACTAGAGGGGGAGAGCAGTACTTC. Translation gives CASSPRTRGGEQYF.